The source of this T cell receptor beta chain is a study of T cells expressing NK-cell markers. Across the study: CD3+CD56+NKG2C+, CD3+CD56+NKG2C- and CD3+CD56-NKG2C+ T cells, once sorted, supplied the TCR beta repertoires. Study-level points and caveats: A handful of donors' CD3+CD56-NKG2C+ cells were dominated by the same clonotypes.

This CDR3 contains 18 residues. 5'RACE template switching built TCR beta cDNA with unique molecular identifiers. TCRdb processed the 5' RACE reads again and assigns one entry to each CDR3 protein, with no DNA. The sample's table shows about 460,000 distinct CDR3 sequences. Comment on this clonotype: Its antigen is still unknown.

This TCR was recovered from a woman in her forties or fifties in good health. Sequenced material: blood T cells: a sorted CD56 or NKG2C T cell subset, CD4+ or CD8+ T cells, or bulk PBMC T cells (not recorded which). The chain uses TRBV12-3 or TRBV12-4 and TRBJ1-2. CDR3 region: CASSPTLRLRPDNYGYTF.